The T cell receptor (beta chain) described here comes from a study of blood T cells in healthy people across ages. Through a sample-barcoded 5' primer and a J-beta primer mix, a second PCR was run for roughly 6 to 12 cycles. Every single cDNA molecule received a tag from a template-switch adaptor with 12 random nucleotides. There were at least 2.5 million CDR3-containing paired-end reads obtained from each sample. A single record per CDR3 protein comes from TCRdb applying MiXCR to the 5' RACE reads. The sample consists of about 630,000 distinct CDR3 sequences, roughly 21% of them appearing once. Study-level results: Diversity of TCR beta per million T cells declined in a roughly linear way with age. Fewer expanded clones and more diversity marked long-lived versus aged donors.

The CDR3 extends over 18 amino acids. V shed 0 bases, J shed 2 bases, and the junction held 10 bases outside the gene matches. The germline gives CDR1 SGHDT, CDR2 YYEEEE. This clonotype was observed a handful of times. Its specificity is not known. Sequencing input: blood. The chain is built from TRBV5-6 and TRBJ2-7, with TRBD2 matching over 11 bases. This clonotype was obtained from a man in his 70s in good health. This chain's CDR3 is CASSLAAQGTSGPYEQYF. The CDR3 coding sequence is TGTGCCAGCAGCTTGGCGGCCCAGGGGACTAGCGGACCCTACGAGCAGTACTTC.